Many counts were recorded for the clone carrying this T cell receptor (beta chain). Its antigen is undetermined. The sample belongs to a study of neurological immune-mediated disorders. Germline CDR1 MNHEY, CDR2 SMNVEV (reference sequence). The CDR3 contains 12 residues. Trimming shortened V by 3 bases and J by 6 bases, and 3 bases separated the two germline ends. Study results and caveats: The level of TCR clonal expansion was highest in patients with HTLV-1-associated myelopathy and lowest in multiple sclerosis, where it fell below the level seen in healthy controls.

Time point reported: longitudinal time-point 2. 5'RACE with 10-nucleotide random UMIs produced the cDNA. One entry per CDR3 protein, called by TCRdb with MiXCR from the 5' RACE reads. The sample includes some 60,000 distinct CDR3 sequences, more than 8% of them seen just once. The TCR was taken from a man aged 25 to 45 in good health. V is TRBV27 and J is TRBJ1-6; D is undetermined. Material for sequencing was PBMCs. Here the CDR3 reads CASSFSNSPLHF. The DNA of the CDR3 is TGTGCCAGCAGTTTCAGTAATTCACCCCTCCACTTT.